In its sample, the clone carrying this TCR beta chain was seen many times. Its antigen is currently unknown. This entry comes from a study of T-cell reconstitution after alpha-beta-depleted transplantation in children. Points from the study as a whole: T cells produced anew were the main source of T-cell counts and diversity one year after transplant.

Using unique molecular identifiers, the investigators prepared the TCRbeta library. TCRdb passed the PCR reads through MiXCR, listing each CDR3 protein once. This sample has about 300,000 distinct CDR3 sequences; about 7.3% occur once, and the top ten carry about 8.2%. The V segment lost 4 bases and the J segment 4 bases; nucleotides outside the gene matches: 3. Germline V lookup: CDR1 SQVTM, CDR2 ANQGSEA. The CDR3 runs to 15 residues. The chain links TRBV29-1 to TRBJ2-2; 13 bases fit TRBD2. The clonotype was recovered from a female patient aged 2 to 10 who had a stem cell transplant for Fanconi anemia, so the T cells may come from the graft donor. Material: peripheral blood, obtained 360 days after TCRalphabeta/CD19-depleted stem cell transplant. This CDR3 is CSVARLAGGTGELFF. The CDR3 nucleotides are TGCAGCGTTGCAAGACTAGCGGGGGGCACCGGGGAGCTGTTTTTT.